The rows below give T cell receptor beta chains drawn from one sample of a study of blood T cells in healthy people across ages. One entry per CDR3 protein, called by TCRdb with MiXCR from the 5' RACE reads. Of 650,000 to 700,000 distinct CDR3 sequences listed, under 65% are singletons. Sequenced input: blood. The source of these receptors is a woman older than 75 in good health. Both conserved end residues are part of each CDR3. The D gene is left open where the match is weak. Some rows mark clone size as missing; the rest say once, few, many or name a class of expanded clone.

j_call v_call d_call clone_size cdr3_nt cdr3_aa
TRBJ1-5 TRBV18 TRBD1 - TGTGCCAGCTCACCGCGGCCGGACAGGGACCAGCCCCAGCATTTT CASSPRPDRDQPQHF
TRBJ1-5 TRBV20-1 - - TGCAGTGCAGCGGGCAGGTCTCAGCCCCAGCATTTT CSAAGRSQPQHF
TRBJ2-1 TRBV7-2 - - TGTGCCAGCAGCTCCCAGGGCTACAATGAGCAGTTCTTC CASSSQGYNEQFF
TRBJ2-5 TRBV18 - - TGTGCCAGCTCACCCCTCGCAAGGGGGAATCAAGAGACCCAGTACTTC CASSPLARGNQETQYF
TRBJ2-3 TRBV5-1 - few TGCGCCAGCAGCTTGATGGGCAGCACAGATACGCAGTATTTT CASSLMGSTDTQYF
TRBJ2-3 TRBV5-1 TRBD1 - TGCGCCAGCAGCGGTGGACAGGGGTTCACAGATACGCAGTATTTT CASSGGQGFTDTQYF
TRBJ1-4 TRBV4-3 - - TGCGCCAGCAGCCAAGTCCGAGGGACAAATGAAAAACTGTTTTTT CASSQVRGTNEKLFF
TRBJ2-1 TRBV20-1 - many TGCAGTGCCACCCTGGGACCCGACTACAATGAGCAGTTCTTC CSATLGPDYNEQFF
TRBJ2-3 TRBV29-1 TRBD2 - TGCAGCGTTGCACGTCGGTCTAGCGGGAGGCGAACCACAGATACGCAGTATTTT CSVARRSSGRRTTDTQYF
TRBJ2-7 TRBV6-5 TRBD1 many TGTGCCAGCAGTACACCGGGACAGCATTCGGAGCAGTACTTC CASSTPGQHSEQYF
TRBJ2-3 TRBV11-2 - - TGTGCCAGCAGCTTAACGAGTCGCACAGGTACGCAGTATTTT CASSLTSRTGTQYF